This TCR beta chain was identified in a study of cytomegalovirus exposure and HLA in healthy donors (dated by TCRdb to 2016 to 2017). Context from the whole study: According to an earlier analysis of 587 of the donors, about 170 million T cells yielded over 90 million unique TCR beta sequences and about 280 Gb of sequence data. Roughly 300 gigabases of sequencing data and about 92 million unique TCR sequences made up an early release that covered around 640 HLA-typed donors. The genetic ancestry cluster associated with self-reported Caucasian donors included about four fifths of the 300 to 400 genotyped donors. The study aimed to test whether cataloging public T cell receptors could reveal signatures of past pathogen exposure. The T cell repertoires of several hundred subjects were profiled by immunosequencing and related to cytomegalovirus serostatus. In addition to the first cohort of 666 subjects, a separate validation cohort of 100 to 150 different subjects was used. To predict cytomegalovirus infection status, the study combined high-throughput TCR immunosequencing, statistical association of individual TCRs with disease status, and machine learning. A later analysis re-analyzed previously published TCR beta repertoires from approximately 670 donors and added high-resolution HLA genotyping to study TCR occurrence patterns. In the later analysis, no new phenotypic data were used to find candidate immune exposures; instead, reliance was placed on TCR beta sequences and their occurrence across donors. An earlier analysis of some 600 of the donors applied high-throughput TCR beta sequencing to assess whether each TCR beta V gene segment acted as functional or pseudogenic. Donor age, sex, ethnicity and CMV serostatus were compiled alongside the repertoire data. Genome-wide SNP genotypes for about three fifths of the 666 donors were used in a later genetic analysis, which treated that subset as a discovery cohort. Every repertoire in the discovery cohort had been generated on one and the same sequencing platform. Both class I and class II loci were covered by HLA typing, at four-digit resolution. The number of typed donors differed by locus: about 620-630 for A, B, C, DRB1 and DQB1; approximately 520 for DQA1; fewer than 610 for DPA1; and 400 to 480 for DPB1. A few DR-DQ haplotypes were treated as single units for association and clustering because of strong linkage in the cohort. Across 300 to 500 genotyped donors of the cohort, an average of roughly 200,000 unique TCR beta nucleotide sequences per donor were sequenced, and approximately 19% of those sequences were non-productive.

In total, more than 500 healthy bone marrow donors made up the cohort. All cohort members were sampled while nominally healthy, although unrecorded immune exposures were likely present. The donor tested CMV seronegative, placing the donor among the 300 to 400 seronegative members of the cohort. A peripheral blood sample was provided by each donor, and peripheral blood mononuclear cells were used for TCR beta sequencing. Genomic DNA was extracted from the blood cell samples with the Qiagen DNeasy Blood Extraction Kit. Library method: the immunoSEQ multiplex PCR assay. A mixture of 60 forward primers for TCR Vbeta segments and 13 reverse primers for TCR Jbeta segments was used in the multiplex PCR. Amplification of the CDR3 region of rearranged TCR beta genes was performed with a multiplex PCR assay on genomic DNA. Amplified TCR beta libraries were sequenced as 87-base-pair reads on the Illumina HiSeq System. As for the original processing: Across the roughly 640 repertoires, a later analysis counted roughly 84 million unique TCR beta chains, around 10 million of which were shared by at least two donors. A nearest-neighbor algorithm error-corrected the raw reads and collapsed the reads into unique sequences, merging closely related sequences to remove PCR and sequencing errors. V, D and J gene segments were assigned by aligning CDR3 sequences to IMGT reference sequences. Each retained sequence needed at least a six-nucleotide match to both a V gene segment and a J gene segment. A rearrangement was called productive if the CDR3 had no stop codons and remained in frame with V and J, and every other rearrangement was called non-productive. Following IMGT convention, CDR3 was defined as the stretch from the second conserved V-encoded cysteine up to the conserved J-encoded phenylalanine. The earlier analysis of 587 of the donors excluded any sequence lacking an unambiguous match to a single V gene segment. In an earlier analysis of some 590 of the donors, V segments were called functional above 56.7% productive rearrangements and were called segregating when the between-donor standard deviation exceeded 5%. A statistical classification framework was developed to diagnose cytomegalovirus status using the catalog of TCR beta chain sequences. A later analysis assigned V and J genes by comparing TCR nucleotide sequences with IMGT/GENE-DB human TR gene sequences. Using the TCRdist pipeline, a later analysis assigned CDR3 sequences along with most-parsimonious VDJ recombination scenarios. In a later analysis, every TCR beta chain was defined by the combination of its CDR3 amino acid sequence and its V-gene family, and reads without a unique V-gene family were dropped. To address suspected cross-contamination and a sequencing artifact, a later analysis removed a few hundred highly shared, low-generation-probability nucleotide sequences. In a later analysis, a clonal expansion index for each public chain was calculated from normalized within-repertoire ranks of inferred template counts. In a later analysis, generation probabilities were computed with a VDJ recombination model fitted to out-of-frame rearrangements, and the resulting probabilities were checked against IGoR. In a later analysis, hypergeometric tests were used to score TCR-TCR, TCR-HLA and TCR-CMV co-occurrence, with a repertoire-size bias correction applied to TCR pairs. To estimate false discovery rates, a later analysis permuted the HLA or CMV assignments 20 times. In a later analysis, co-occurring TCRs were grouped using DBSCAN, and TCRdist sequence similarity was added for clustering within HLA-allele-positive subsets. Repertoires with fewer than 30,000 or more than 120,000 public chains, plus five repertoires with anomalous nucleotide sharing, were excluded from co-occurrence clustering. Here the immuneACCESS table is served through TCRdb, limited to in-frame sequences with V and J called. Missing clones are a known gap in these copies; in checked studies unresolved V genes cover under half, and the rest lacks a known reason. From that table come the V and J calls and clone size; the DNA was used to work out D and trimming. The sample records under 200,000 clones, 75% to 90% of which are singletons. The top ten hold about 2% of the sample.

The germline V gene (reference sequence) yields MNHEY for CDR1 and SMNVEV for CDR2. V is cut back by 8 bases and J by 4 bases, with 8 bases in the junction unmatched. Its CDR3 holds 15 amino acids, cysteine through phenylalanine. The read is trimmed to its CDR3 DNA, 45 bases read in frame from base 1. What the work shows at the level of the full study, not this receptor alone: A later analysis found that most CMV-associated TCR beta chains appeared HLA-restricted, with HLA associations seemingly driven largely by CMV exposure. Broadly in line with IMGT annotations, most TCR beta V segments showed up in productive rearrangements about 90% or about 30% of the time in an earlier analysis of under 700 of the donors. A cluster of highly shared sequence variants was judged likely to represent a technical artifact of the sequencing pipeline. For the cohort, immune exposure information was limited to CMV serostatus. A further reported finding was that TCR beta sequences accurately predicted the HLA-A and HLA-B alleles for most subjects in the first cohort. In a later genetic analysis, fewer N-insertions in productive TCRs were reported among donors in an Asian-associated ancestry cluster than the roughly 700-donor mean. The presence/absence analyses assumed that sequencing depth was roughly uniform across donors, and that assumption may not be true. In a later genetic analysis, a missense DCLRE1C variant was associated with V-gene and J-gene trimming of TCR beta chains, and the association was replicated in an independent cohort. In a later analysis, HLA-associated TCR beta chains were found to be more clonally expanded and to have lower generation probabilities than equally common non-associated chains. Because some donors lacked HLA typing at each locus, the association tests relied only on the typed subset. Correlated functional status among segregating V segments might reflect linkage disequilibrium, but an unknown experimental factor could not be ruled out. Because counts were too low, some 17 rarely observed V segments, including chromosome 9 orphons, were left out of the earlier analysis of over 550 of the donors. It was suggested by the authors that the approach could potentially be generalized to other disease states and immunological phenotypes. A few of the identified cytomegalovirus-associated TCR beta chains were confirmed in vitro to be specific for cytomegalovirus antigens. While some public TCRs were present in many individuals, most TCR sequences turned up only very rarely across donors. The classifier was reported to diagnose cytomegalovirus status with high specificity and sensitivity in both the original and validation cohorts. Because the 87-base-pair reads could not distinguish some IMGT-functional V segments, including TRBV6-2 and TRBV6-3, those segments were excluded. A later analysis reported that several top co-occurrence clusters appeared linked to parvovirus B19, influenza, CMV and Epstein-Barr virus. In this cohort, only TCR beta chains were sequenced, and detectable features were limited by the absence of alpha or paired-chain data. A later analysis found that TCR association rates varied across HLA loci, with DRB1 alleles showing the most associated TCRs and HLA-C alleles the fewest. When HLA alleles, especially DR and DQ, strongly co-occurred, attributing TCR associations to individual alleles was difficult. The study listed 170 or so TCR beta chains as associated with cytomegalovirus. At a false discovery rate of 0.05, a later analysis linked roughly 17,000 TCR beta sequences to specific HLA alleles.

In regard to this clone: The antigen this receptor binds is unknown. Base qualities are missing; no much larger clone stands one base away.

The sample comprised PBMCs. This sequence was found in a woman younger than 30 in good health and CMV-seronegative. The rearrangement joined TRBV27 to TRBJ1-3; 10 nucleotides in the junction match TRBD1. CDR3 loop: CASGGGQGIGNTIYF. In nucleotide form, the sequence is TGTGCCAGCGGGGGGGGACAGGGGATCGGAAACACCATATATTTT.